The clone carrying this TCR beta chain turned up a few times. TCRdb reprocessed the reads via MiXCR and lists one record per CDR3 protein. Altogether approximately 490,000 distinct CDR3 sequences are present, around 11% being singletons, with the ten largest covering 9.5% to 13%. The sample belongs to a study of T cell repertoires in cytomegalovirus infection. Study-level information: Indicated by public TCR beta signatures were CMV infection and matching HLA type.

CDR1 and CDR2 from the germline V gene are SGDLS and YYNGEE. Trimming stripped 0 bases from V and 7 bases from J, with 4 bases between. This CDR3 comprises 12 residues. This TCR derives from a human donor in good health (CMV status not recorded). Some clones in this sample may be carry-over from other donors' samples. Material for sequencing was PBMCs. The chain employs TRBV9 and TRBJ2-2; unclear D gene. Written as DNA, the CDR3 is TGTGCCAGCAGCGTAGTGGGCGGGGAGCTGTTTTTT. Amino acid sequence: CASSVVGGELFF.